Here is one TCR beta chain with its context. Its antigen is undetermined. Data came from immunoSEQ multiplex PCR; TCRdb stores just in-frame clones and leaves some out. The sample records 81,000 or so clones, roughly 91% being singletons. The data were taken from a study of OX40 agonist ivuxolimab in advanced cancers. Study-level findings and limits: People who partly responded at 0.1-3.0 mg/kg had some of the least clonal expansion seen.

This receptor was identified in an adult with an advanced solid tumor such as melanoma, head and neck, liver or kidney cancer. The starting material was CD4+ or CD8+ T cells sorted from blood, obtained in a trial of the OX40 agonist ivuxolimab.

The CDR3: CASSAQGGDTQYF. The CDR3 DNA reads TGTGCCAGCAGTGCACAGGGGGGAGATACGCAGTATTTT. The V call is TRBV6-1, the J call TRBJ2-3, with TRBD1 matching over 8 bases. Per germline, CDR1 MNHNS and CDR2 SASEGT. The CDR3 consists of 13 residues. Trimming took 4 bases from V and 5 from J; bases not matched to a gene: 2.